Shown below are 24 T cell receptor beta chains from a single sample sequenced in a study of cytomegalovirus exposure and HLA in healthy donors. PCR employed 60 Vbeta and 13 Jbeta primers. Measured with immunoSEQ multiplex PCR; TCRdb has only the in-frame clones, and not every one. The sample has approximately 150,000 clones, about 80% seen once. The sequenced sample was PBMCs. All receptors derive from a man in his forties in good health and CMV-seronegative.

The rearrangement uses TRBV7-3 and TRBJ2-3, with TRBD2 matching 13 bases. This CDR3 has 15 residues. After removal of 3 bases from V and 3 bases from J, the junction contained 0 bases not matched to a gene. The germline V gene encodes CDR1 SGHTA and CDR2 FQGTGA. In DNA, the CDR3 is TGTGCCAGCAGCTTGGGACTAGCGGGAACAGATACGCAGTATTTT. It encodes CASSLGLAGTDTQYF.

J is TRBJ1-4 and V is TRBV12-1. TRBV12-1 constitutes a pseudogene. This CDR3 has 10 amino acids. In DNA, the CDR3 is TGTGCCAGCCCCCCGGGAGCCCTTGATTTT. Translating gives CASPPGALDF.

The genes are TRBV5-1 and TRBJ2-3; TRBD2 matches at 8 bases. With V trimmed by 5 bases and J by 3 bases, 8 bases remained unmatched. The V gene's germline CDR1 is SGHRS and CDR2 YFSETQ. The CDR3 has 15 amino acids. CDR3 sequence reads: CASSSDAGGTDTQYF. CDR3 DNA: TGCGCCAGCAGTTCCGACGCGGGAGGAACAGATACGCAGTATTTT.

This rearrangement joins TRBV5-6 to TRBJ1-1; no definite D call. The germline CDR1 and CDR2 sequences are SGHDT and YYEEEE. Trimming stripped 5 bases from V and 6 bases from J, with 8 bases between. The CDR3 has 11 residues. The CDR3 protein is CASSLLSEAFF. DNA of the CDR3: TGTGCCAGCAGTTTGCTATCTGAAGCTTTCTTT.

This clone was counted between two and nine times. This chain links TRBV11-2 with TRBJ2-7, with D uncertain. V was cut by 1 base and J by 3 bases, with 7 bases left in between. This CDR3 spans 13 amino acids. In germline, CDR1 is SGHAT, CDR2 FQNNGV. This CDR3 is CASSLGTNYEQYV. The CDR3 DNA follows: TGTGCCAGCAGCTTAGGCACAAACTACGAGCAGTACGTC.

The V call is TRBV25-1, the J call TRBJ1-1, with 12 bases fitting TRBD1. The V segment lost 5 bases and the J segment 0 bases; nucleotides outside the gene matches: 7. The CDR3 spans 17 residues. Germline CDR1 and CDR2: MGHDK and SYGVNS. The CDR3 coding sequence is TGTGCCAGCAGTTCTGGGACAGGGGGCTACCTGAACACTGAAGCTTTCTTT. It encodes CASSSGTGGYLNTEAFF. Variable domain in full (rest from reference TRBV25-1 and TRBJ1-1): EADIYQTPRYLVIGTGKKITLECSQTMGHDKMYWYQQDPGMELHLIHYSYGVNSTEKGDLSSESTVSRIRTEHFPLTLESARPSHTSQYLCASSSGTGGYLNTEAFFGQGTRLTVV.

J is TRBJ2-3 and V is TRBV18; TRBD1 matches at 9 bases. The CDR3 is 16 amino acids. Germline assignment: CDR1 KGHSH and CDR2 LQKENI. J was trimmed by 2 bases and V by 3 bases; bases with no gene match: 6. The CDR3, as DNA: TGTGCCAGCTCACCTCCCGGGACAGGGTTCACAGATACGCAGTATTTT. Its protein product is CASSPPGTGFTDTQYF. The variable domain in full, completed from reference TRBV18 and TRBJ2-3, reads NAGVMQNPRHLVRRRGQEARLRCSPMKGHSHVYWYRQLPEEGLKFMVYLQKENIIDESGMPKERFSAEFPKEGPSILRIQQVVRGDSAAYFCASSPPGTGFTDTQYFGPGTRLTVL.

The chain is built from TRBV27 and TRBJ1-4, with TRBD1 matching over 7 bases. CDR1 is MNHEY and CDR2 is SMNVEV in the germline V gene (reference sequence). With 3 bases clipped from V and 0 bases from J, the junction kept 4 bases outside the gene matches. This CDR3 has 16 residues. For the CDR3, the DNA is TGTGCCAGCAGTTTCGACAGGGCCGCAACTAATGAAAAACTGTTTTTT. This gives the protein CASSFDRAATNEKLFF.

V usage is TRBV11-2 and J usage is TRBJ1-2; a possible D gene is TRBD1 (6 bases). The CDR3 consists of 18 residues. CDR1 and CDR2 from the germline V gene are SGHAT and FQNNGV. Trimming shortened V by 4 bases and J by 0 bases, and 21 bases separated the two germline ends. CDR3 nucleotides: TGTGCCAGCAGCTCGTTCCTTACCCGGGACACAGCTAACTATGGCTACACCTTC. Its protein is CASSSFLTRDTANYGYTF.

The V call is TRBV19, the J call TRBJ2-7; D is possibly TRBD2 (6 bases). CDR1 LNHDA and CDR2 SQIVND come from the germline V gene (reference sequence). The V end lost 1 base, the J end lost 3 bases, and 10 bases lay between the germline ends. CDR3 length equals 14 residues. The CDR3 spells CASSIAGASYEQYF. CDR3 nucleotide sequence: TGTGCCAGTAGTATAGCGGGAGCAAGCTACGAGCAGTACTTC.

The chain links TRBV2 to TRBJ1-2, with D possibly matching TRBD1 (5 bases). The CDR3 runs to 12 residues. V lost 4 bases and J lost 5, with 8 bases in between. Per the germline V gene, CDR1 is SNHLY and CDR2 is FYNNEI. The CDR3, as DNA: TGTGCCAGCAGTGTAAGGGGTTATGGCTACACCTTC. Translation: CASSVRGYGYTF.

The genes are TRBV6-5 and TRBJ2-7, with unresolved D. Germline V gene sequence: CDR1 MNHEY, CDR2 SVGAGI. The CDR3 covers 13 residues. The V and J ends lost 2 bases and 3 bases respectively, with 8 bases between them. The CDR3 region has the DNA TGTGCCAGCAGTTACAGACATAACTACGAGCAGTACTTC. It is translated as CASSYRHNYEQYF.

The chain combines TRBV9 with TRBJ1-5; 8 nucleotides match TRBD1. The CDR3 sequence is 14 residues long. Germline CDR1 reads SGDLS; CDR2 reads YYNGEE. V shed 4 bases, J shed 7 bases, and the junction held 7 bases outside the gene matches. This chain's CDR3 is CASSRGTGGQPQHF. As DNA, the CDR3 is TGTGCCAGCAGCCGGGGGACAGGCGGACAGCCCCAGCATTTT. The entire variable domain, with the rest obtained from reference TRBV9 and TRBJ1-5, is as follows: DSGVTQTPKHLITATGQRVTLRCSPRSGDLSVYWYQQSLDQGLQFLIQYYNGEERAKGNILERFSAQQFPDLHSELNLSSLELGDSALYFCASSRGTGGQPQHFGDGTRLSIL.

This clone has only a few counts. The chain links TRBV4-1 to TRBJ1-3; D gene ambiguous. Per the germline V gene, CDR1 is MGHRA and CDR2 is YSYEKL. V was shortened by 2 bases and J by 4 bases, with 9 bases between the two germline ends. The CDR3 is 14 residues long. The CDR3 sequence: CASSQLARGNTIYF. The CDR3 bases are TGCGCCAGCAGCCAATTAGCCAGAGGAAACACCATATATTTT.

The genes are TRBV6-1 and TRBJ1-1, with 10 bases fitting TRBD1. J gave up 4 bases and V 6 bases, and 5 bases lay outside the gene matches. The CDR3 totals 14 residues. Germline-derived CDR1 and CDR2 are MNHNS and SASEGT. The CDR3 here is CASRDRGEVTEAFF. The CDR3 nucleotides are TGTGCCAGCAGGGACAGGGGGGAGGTCACTGAAGCTTTCTTT.

Only one count was recorded for this clone. At one end the junction does not follow the germline gene, possibly because of a read error. V and J are TRBV4-1 and TRBJ1-5, with D unclear. This CDR3 comprises 16 residues. From germline, CDR1 is MGHRA and CDR2 YSYEKL. The CDR3 coding sequence is TGCCCCAGCAGCCGAGCCGACAATTACATCAATCAGCCCCAGCATTTT. As protein: CPSSRADNYINQPQHF.

This chain uses TRBV18 with TRBJ2-1; 7 bases match TRBD2. This CDR3 contains 16 residues. Looked up from germline, CDR1 is KGHSH and CDR2 is LQKENI. With 5 bases clipped from V and 2 bases from J, the junction kept 9 bases outside the gene matches. CDR3 in DNA: TGTGCCAGCTCATCCCCAAGAGCGGGGACCTACAATGAGCAGTTCTTC. Its protein is CASSSPRAGTYNEQFF. Combining the CDR3 with reference TRBV18 and TRBJ2-1 gives the whole variable domain NAGVMQNPRHLVRRRGQEARLRCSPMKGHSHVYWYRQLPEEGLKFMVYLQKENIIDESGMPKERFSAEFPKEGPSILRIQQVVRGDSAAYFCASSSPRAGTYNEQFFGPGTRLTVL.

The chain joins TRBV19 to TRBJ2-7; 10 bases line up with TRBD2. The CDR3 totals 12 residues. V lost 8 bases to trimming and J lost 6 bases; unmatched junction nucleotides: 4. CDR1 LNHDA and CDR2 SQIVND come from the germline V gene (reference sequence). DNA for the CDR3: TGTGCCAGTCTGAGCGGGAGGGGCGAGCAGTACTTC. Its translation is CASLSGRGEQYF.

The chain links TRBV7-6 to TRBJ1-4, with D perhaps matching TRBD1 (6 bases). Germline CDR1 reads SGHVS; CDR2 reads FNYEAQ. Trimming left V 4 bases short and J 8 bases short, with 17 bases between. The CDR3 consists of 15 residues. The DNA of the CDR3 is TGTGCCAGCAGCTCCCCGTGGGGGCTGGGGGAAAAACTGTTTTTT. Residues: CASSSPWGLGEKLFF.

This chain uses TRBV5-1 with TRBJ1-4; TRBD1 matches at 9 bases. This CDR3 is 14 amino acids long. V dropped 2 bases and J dropped 6; count of bases not matched to a gene: 2. CDR1 is SGHRS and CDR2 is YFSETQ in the germline V gene. The CDR3 protein is CASSFGTGHEKLFF. In DNA, the CDR3 is TGCGCCAGCAGCTTCGGGACAGGGCATGAAAAACTGTTTTTT.

This CDR3 is CASSSGLWRVYF. CDR3 DNA sequence: TGTGCCAGCAGTTCGGGACTGTGGCGCGTATATTTT. The chain uses TRBV6-6 and TRBJ1-3; possible D gene TRBD1, 5 bases. Germline values: CDR1 MNHNY, CDR2 SVGAGI (reference sequence). Trimming took 4 bases from V and 14 from J, leaving 15 bases between them. This CDR3 is built from 12 residues.

The chain employs TRBV6-5 and TRBJ1-2; 7 nucleotides line up with TRBD1. V lost 2 bases and J lost 10; bases outside the gene matches: 4. The CDR3 runs 12 residues. Germline-derived CDR1 and CDR2 are MNHEY and SVGAGI. The CDR3 bases are TGTGCCAGCAGTTACCGACAGGGTGACTACACCTTC. The encoded protein is CASSYRQGDYTF.

The rearrangement links TRBV6-5 to TRBJ1-4, with a weak D call TRBD1 (5 bases). Germline CDR1 reads MNHEY; CDR2 reads SVGAGI. The germline V and J ends were trimmed by 6 bases and 0 bases, with 5 bases remaining between them. This CDR3 contains 13 residues. This chain's CDR3 is CASRTATNEKLFF. For the CDR3, the DNA is TGTGCCAGCAGGACAGCAACTAATGAAAAACTGTTTTTT.

The rearrangement uses TRBV2 and TRBJ2-5; 12 nucleotides align to TRBD2. CDR3 length equals 16 residues. V was clipped by 9 bases and J by 4 bases; unmatched bases: 12. Germline values: CDR1 SNHLY, CDR2 FYNNEI. The CDR3 sequence is CASQKSLAGGGETQYF. CDR3 DNA sequence: TGTGCCAGTCAAAAATCCCTAGCGGGAGGGGGAGAGACCCAGTACTTC.